This T cell receptor (beta chain) was captured by sequencing in a study of response to subunit inactivated influenza vaccine. TCRdb reprocessed the RT-PCR reads with MiXCR, giving one entry per CDR3 protein. This table holds hundreds of thousands of distinct CDR3 sequences, about 25% found once. Study results and caveats: That few new T cells are recruited by each seasonal influenza vaccination was the authors' suggestion.

After removal of 4 bases from V and 5 bases from J, the junction contained 4 bases not matched to a gene. The V gene's germline CDR1 is DFQATT and CDR2 SNEGSKA (reference sequence). CDR3 size: 13 residues. As to this clonotype: What it recognizes is unknown.

This specimen was CD4+ T cells sorted from PBMCs, taken less than 6 days after vaccination. This clonotype was sampled from a man aged 50-59 years who received an inactivated influenza vaccine. This rearrangement joins TRBV20-1 to TRBJ2-3; 9 nucleotides line up with TRBD1. Here the CDR3 DNA reads TGCAGTGCTAAAAAGGACAGGGGAGATACGCAGTATTTT. Protein sequence: CSAKKDRGDTQYF.